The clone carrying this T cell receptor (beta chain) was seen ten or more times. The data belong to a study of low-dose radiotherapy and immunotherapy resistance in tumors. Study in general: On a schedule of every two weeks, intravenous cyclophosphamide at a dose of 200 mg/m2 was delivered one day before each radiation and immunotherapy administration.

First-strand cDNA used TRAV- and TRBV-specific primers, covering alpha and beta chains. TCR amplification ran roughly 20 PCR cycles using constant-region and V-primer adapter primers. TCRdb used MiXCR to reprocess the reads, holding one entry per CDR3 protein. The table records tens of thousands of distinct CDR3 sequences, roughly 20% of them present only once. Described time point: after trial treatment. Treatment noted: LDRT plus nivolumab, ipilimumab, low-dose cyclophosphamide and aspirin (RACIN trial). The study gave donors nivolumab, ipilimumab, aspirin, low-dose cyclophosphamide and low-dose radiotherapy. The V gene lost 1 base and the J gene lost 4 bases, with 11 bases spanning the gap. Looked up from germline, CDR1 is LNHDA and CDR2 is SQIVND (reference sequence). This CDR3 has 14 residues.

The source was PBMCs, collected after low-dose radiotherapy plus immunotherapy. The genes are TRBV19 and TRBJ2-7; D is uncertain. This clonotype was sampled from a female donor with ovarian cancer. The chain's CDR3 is CASSIGGGDYEQYF. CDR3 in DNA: TGTGCCAGTAGTATAGGGGGTGGAGATTACGAGCAGTACTTC.